This TCR beta chain was obtained from a study of liver allograft versus peripheral blood T cells. Across the study: Liver transplant recipients had T cell receptor repertoires compared between transplanted liver and peripheral blood. Study-wide results and limits: Reportedly, the T cell receptor repertoires inside liver allografts were not the same as those in peripheral blood.

A single record per CDR3 protein comes from TCRdb applying MiXCR to the reads. The sample lists some 15,000 distinct CDR3 sequences, approximately 30% occurring once. This clonotype came up once. Its specificity is unknown. The sequence derives from a human patient who had a liver transplant. Among the T cells, some may be from the graft donor.

Written as DNA, the CDR3 is TGTGCCAGCAGGGCCGGGACAGGGGGCTACAATGAGCAGTTCTTC. Amino acids: CASRAGTGGYNEQFF. This chain links TRBV12-3 or TRBV12-4 with TRBJ2-1; 11 nucleotides align to TRBD1. V lost 6 bases, J lost 3 bases, and 4 bases stayed unmatched. The CDR3 length is 15 residues.